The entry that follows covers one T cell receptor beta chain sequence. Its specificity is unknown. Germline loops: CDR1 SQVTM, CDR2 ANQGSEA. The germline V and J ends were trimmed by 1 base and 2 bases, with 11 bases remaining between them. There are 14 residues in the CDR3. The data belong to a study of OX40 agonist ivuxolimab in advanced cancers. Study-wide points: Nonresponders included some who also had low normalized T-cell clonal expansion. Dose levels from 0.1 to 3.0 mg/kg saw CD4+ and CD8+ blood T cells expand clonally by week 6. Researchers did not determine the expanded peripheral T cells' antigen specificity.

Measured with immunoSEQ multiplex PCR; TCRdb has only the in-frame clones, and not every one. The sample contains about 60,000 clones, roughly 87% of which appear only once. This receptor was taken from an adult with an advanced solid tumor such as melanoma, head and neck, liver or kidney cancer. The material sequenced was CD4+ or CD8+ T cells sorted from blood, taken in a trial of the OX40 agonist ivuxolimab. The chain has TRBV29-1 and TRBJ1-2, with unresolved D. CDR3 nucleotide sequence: TGCAGCGTTGAAGTGGCGGACGGCAACTATGGCTACACCTTC. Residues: CSVEVADGNYGYTF. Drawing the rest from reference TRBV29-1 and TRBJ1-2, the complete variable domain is SAVISQKPSRDICQRGTSLTIQCQVDSQVTMMFWYRQQPGQSLTLIATANQGSEATYESGFVIDKFPISRPNLTFSTLTVSNMSPEDSSIYLCSVEVADGNYGYTFGSGTRLTVV.